A selection of T cell receptor beta chains follows, all from one sample in a study of T cells expressing NK-cell markers. TCRdb processed the 5' RACE reads again and assigns one entry to each CDR3 protein, with no DNA. This repertoire comprises about 550,000 distinct CDR3 sequences; its ten largest clones make up around 3.3%. Sequencing was performed on blood T cells: a sorted CD56 or NKG2C T cell subset, CD4+ or CD8+ T cells, or bulk PBMC T cells (not recorded which). These receptors originate from a man between 18 and 29 years old in good health. The CDR3 runs from the conserved cysteine through the conserved F or W.

j_call v_call cdr3_aa
TRBJ2-7 TRBV28 CASRGTAYEQYF
TRBJ2-7 TRBV7-2 CASTSKTLGRYEQYF
TRBJ2-1 TRBV15 CATSRDGMNSYNEQFF
TRBJ2-1 TRBV6-5 CASSYLPGEQFF
TRBJ2-1 TRBV7-2 CASSLTAATYNEQFF
TRBJ1-4 TRBV15 CATSREGLAREEKLFF
TRBJ1-5 TRBV20-1 CSAADGSNQPQHF
TRBJ1-5 TRBV12-3/TRBV12-4 CASTQGQGGLPQHF
TRBJ2-3 TRBV28 CASRSGTGWTDTQYF
TRBJ2-3 TRBV20-1 CSARDGRLASTDTQYF
TRBJ2-1 TRBV12-5 CASGSTSGRGYNEQFF
TRBJ2-7 TRBV12-3/TRBV12-4 CASSRPRTSGNSYEQYF
TRBJ2-2 TRBV25-1 CASSDPTGGASGELFF
TRBJ2-1 TRBV5-1 CASSFSWSRGYNEQFF
TRBJ1-6 TRBV7-8 CASSLGELFPLHF
TRBJ2-7 TRBV6-2/TRBV6-3 CASSYANSHYEQYF
TRBJ2-7 TRBV5-4 CASSRDYKYEQYF
TRBJ2-3 TRBV4-3 CASSQGPVASGNTDTQYF
TRBJ1-2 TRBV5-6 CASRDRQAYYGYTF
TRBJ2-2 TRBV6-5 CASSPLTSTHRELFF
TRBJ2-3 TRBV4-3 CASSQDFVRELADTQYF
TRBJ2-5 TRBV10-3 CAISSPGLAGAETQYF
TRBJ2-5 TRBV5-6 CASSLVAGGPKETQYF
TRBJ2-2 TRBV4-1 CASSQVAQREGNTGELFF
TRBJ2-1 TRBV9 CASSAPLTGAGVNEQFF
TRBJ2-2 TRBV20-1 CSASKRLAGFSGELFF
TRBJ1-4 TRBV28 CASRGQEKLATNEKLFF
TRBJ2-2 TRBV4-1 CASSRTEYPNTGELFF
TRBJ1-5 TRBV15 CATGGGNQPQHF
TRBJ2-7 TRBV29-1 CSVGQKILHEQYF
TRBJ1-1 TRBV18 CASSPRGTGTEAFF
TRBJ2-3 TRBV13 CASSLEGLRDVLHLGTYTQYF
TRBJ2-7 TRBV7-9 CASSSQQKNEQYF
TRBJ1-1 TRBV12-3/TRBV12-4 CASSFRGLREAFF
TRBJ2-1 TRBV29-1 CSVGDPGPQGQFF
TRBJ2-5 TRBV10-3 CAISESRGKVSETQYF
TRBJ1-6 TRBV7-9 CASSRGGLYNSPLHF
TRBJ2-7 TRBV28 CASSYHRGGTYEQYF
TRBJ2-1 TRBV9 CASSPTGPRFMDEQFF
TRBJ2-1 TRBV7-9 CASSISSGSDNEQFF
TRBJ2-7 TRBV15 CATSRRTPDYEQYF
TRBJ1-3 TRBV20-1 CSATRKFSGNTIYF
TRBJ1-1 TRBV20-1 CSTSWDRQGKSTEAFF
TRBJ2-1 TRBV19 CASSIVTSYNEQFF
TRBJ2-7 TRBV5-1 CASSLRSGDEQYF
TRBJ1-3 TRBV5-1 CASGPRGGTTIYF
TRBJ1-1 TRBV12-3/TRBV12-4 CASGTSDTEAFF
TRBJ1-2 TRBV6-5 CASRTVTGYTF
TRBJ1-2 TRBV9 CASSVEAGIGVYGYTF
TRBJ1-1 TRBV27 CASSLLGQGGSLNTEAFF
TRBJ2-6 TRBV12-3/TRBV12-4 CASSGSRSGANVLTF
TRBJ2-5 TRBV18 CASSVERQGGETQYF
TRBJ2-2 TRBV20-1 CSAATGPVTGELFF
TRBJ2-1 TRBV25-1 CASSDMGQSSYNEQFF
TRBJ1-4 TRBV5-1 CASSLSRGSGELFF
TRBJ2-5 TRBV6-5 CASSYSTGTPKETQYF
TRBJ2-5 TRBV7-8 CASRIRELGETQYF
TRBJ2-2 TRBV5-5 CASSLGLTGELFF
TRBJ2-1 TRBV6-1 CASRRRVLSDEQFF
TRBJ2-7 TRBV10-3 CATWAPDTPYEQYF